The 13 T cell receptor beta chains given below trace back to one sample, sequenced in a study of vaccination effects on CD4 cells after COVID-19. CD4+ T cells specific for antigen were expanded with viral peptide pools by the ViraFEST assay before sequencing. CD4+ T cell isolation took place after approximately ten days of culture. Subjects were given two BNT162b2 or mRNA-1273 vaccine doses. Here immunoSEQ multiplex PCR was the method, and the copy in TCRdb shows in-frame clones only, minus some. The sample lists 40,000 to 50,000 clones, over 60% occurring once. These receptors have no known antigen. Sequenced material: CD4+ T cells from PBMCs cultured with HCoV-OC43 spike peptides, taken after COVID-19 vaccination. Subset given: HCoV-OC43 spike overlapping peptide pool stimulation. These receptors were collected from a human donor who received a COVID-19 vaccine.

CDR3 sequence: CASSRPTERYNEQFF. The CDR3 DNA is TGCGCCAGCAGCCGGCCTACCGAGAGATACAATGAGCAGTTCTTC. The V and J genes are TRBV5-1 and TRBJ2-1; D not certain. Between the trimmed V and J ends, which lost 4 bases and 4 bases, there was a span of 15 bases. This CDR3 is 15 amino acids long. CDR1 SGHRS and CDR2 YFSETQ come from the germline V gene.

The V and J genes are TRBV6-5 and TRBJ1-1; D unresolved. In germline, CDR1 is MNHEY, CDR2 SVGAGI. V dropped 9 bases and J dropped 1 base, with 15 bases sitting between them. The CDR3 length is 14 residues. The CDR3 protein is CASGGRWTNTEAFF. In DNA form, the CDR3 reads TGTGCCAGTGGAGGAAGGTGGACGAACACTGAAGCTTTCTTT.

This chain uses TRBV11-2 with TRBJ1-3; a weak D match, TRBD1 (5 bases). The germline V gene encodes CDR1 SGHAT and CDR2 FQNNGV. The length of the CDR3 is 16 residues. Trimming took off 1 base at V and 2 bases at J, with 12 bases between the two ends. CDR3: CASSLVRGRTGNTIYF. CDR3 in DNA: TGTGCCAGCAGCTTAGTACGGGGACGGACTGGAAACACCATATATTTT.

The CDR3 loop is CASSYRYEQYF. The CDR3, as DNA: TGTGCCAGCAGTTACAGATACGAGCAGTACTTC. The chain recombines TRBV6-6 with TRBJ2-7; no clear D gene. Trimming cost V 2 bases and J 4 bases, with 3 bases left between them. CDR1 is MNHNY, CDR2 SVGAGI, per germline (reference sequence). CDR3 length: 11 residues.

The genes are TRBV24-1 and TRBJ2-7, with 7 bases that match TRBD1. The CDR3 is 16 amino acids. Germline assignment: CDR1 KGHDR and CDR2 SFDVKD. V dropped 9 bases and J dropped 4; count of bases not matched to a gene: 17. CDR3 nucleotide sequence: TGTGCCACCGTACCATGGCCTCGGGACAGACTTTACGAGCAGTACTTC. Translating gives CATVPWPRDRLYEQYF.

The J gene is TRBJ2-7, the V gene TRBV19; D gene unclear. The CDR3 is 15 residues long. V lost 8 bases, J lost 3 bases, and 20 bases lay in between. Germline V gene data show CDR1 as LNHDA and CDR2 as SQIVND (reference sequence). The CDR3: CASRASGRSFYEQYF. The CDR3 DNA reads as TGTGCCAGTCGAGCGTCAGGACGGAGTTTCTACGAGCAGTACTTC.

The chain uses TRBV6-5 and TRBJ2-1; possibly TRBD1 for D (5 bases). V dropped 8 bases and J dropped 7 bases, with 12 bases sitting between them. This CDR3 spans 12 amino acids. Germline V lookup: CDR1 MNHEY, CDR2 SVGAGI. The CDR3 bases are TGTGCCAGCCAGCAGGGCCGGAATGAGCAGTTCTTC. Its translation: CASQQGRNEQFF.

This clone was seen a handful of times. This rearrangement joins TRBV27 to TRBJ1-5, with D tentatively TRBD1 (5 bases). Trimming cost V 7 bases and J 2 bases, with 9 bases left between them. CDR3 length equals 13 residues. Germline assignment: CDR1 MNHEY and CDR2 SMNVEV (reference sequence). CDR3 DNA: TGTGCCAGCACTCAGGGAGGCAATCAGCCCCAGCATTTT. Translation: CASTQGGNQPQHF.

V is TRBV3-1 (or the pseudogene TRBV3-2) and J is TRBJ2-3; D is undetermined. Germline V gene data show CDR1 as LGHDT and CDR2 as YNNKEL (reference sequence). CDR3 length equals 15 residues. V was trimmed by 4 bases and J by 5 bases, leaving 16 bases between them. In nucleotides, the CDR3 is TGTGCCAGCAGCCTTGAACTTTCCTCTCAAGATACGCAGTATTTT. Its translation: CASSLELSSQDTQYF.

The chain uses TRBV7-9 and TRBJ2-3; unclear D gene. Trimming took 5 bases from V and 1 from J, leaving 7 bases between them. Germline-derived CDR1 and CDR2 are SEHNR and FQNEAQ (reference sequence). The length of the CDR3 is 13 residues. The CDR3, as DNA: TGTGCCAGCAGCATAAGCGGCACAGATACGCAGTATTTT. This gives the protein CASSISGTDTQYF.

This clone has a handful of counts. CDR3 sequence: CAWGQGDQPQHF. The CDR3, as DNA: TGTGCCTGGGGACAGGGGGATCAGCCCCAGCATTTT. This sequence joins TRBV30 and TRBJ1-5; TRBD1 matches at 10 bases. The CDR3 is 12 residues long. V was clipped by 5 bases and J by 5 bases; unmatched bases: 0. The germline V gene encodes CDR1 GTSNPN and CDR2 SVGIG (reference sequence). Filled out from reference TRBV30 and TRBJ1-5, the complete variable domain reads SQTIHQWPATLVQPVGSPLSLECTVEGTSNPNLYWYRQAAGRGLQLLFYSVGIGQISSEVPQNLSASRPQDRQFILSSKKLLLSDSGFYLCAWGQGDQPQHFGDGTRLSIL.

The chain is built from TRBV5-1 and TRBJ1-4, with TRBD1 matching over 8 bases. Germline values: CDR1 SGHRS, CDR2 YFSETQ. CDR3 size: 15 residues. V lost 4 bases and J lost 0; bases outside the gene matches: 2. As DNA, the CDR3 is TGCGCCAGCAGCGAACAGGGGGCAACTAATGAAAAACTGTTTTTT. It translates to CASSEQGATNEKLFF.

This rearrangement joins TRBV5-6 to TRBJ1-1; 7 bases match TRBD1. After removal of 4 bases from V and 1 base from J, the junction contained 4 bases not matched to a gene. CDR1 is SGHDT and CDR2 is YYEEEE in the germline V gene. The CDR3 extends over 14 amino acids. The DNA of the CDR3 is TGTGCCAGCAGCGCGACAGGGACGAACACTGAAGCTTTCTTT. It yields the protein CASSATGTNTEAFF. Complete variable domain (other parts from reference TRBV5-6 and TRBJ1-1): DAGVTQSPTHLIKTRGQQVTLRCSPKSGHDTVSWYQQALGQGPQFIFQYYEEEERQRGNFPDRFSGHQFPNYSSELNVNALLLGDSALYLCASSATGTNTEAFFGQGTRLTVV.